The present T cell receptor (beta chain) was sequenced within a study of monozygotic twins with inflammatory bowel disease. Findings of the study overall: Clonotype sharing was lower in IBD patients than healthy twins, most markedly with disease activity. IBD patients had lower TCRbeta diversity (inverse Simpson) than healthy co-twins. Immunosuppressive treatments differing between patients may have added repertoire variability.

TCRdb re-called the 5' RACE reads and shows each CDR3 protein once, DNA omitted. Recorded for this sample: a few hundred thousand distinct CDR3 sequences. A word on this clonotype: Its antigen is currently unknown.

The authors isolated total RNA from whole blood without sorting T cells. Input material: blood. The clonotype was recovered from a human donor with ulcerative colitis or Crohn's disease, or a healthy co-twin of an affected twin (not recorded which).

The CDR3 reads CASSHSYEQYF. The chain couples TRBV5-1 to TRBJ2-7. Germline V gene sequence: CDR1 SGHRS, CDR2 YFSETQ. The CDR3 totals 11 residues.